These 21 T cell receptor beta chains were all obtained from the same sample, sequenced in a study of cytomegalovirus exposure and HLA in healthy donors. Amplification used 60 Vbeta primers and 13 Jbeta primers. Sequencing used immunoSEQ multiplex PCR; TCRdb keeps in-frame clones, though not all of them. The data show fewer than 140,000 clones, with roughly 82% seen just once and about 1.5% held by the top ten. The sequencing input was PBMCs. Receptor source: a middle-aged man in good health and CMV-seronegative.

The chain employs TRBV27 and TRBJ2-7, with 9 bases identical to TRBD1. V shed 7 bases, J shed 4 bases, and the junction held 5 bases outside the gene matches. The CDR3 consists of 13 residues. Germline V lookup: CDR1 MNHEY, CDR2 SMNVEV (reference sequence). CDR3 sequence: CASMRQGVYEQYF. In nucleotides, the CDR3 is TGTGCCAGCATGCGACAGGGGGTTTACGAGCAGTACTTC.

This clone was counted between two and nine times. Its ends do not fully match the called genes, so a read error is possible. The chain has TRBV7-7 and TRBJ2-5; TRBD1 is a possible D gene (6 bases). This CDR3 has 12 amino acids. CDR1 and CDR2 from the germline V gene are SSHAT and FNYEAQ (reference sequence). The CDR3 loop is CASSLDRETQYF. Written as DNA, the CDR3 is TGTGCTAGCAGCTTAGACAGGGAGACCCAGTACTTC.

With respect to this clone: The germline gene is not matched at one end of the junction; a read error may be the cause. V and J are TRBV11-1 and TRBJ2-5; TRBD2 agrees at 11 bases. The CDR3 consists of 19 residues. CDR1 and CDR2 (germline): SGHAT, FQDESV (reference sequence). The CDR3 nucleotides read TGTGCCAGCAGCTTAGGATGGGGGCCACTAGCGGGGGTGCAAGAAACCCAGTACTTC. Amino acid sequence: CASSLGWGPLAGVQETQYF.

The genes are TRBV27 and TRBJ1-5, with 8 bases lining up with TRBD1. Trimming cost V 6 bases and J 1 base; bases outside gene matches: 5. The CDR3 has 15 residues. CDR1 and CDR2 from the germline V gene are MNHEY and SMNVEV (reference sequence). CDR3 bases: TGTGCCAGCAGAAGGACAGGGACCAGCAATCAGCCCCAGCATTTT. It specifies CASRRTGTSNQPQHF.

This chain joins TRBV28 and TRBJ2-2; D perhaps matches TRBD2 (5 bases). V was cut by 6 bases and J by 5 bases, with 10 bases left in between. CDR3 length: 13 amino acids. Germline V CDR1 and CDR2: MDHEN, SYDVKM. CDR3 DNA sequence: TGTGCCAGCAGAGGTGCGGGTACCGGGGAGCTGTTTTTT. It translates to CASRGAGTGELFF.

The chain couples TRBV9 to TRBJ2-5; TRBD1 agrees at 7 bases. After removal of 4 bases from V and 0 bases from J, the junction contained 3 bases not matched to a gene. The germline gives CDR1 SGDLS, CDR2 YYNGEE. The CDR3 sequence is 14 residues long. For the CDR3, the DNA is TGTGCCAGCAGCCGGACAGGATACCAAGAGACCCAGTACTTC. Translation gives CASSRTGYQETQYF.

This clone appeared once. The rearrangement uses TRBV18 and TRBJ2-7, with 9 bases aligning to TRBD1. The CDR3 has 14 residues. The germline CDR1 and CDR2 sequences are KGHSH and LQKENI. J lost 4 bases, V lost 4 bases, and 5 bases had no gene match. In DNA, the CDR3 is TGTGCCAGCTCACTACAGGGGGCTAATTACGAGCAGTACTTC. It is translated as CASSLQGANYEQYF.

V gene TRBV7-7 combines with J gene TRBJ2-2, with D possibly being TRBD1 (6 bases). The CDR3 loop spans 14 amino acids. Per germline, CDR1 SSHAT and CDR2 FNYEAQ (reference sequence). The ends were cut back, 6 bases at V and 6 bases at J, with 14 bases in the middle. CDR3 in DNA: TGTGCCAGCAGTGTGATGGGGGCTCCCGGGGAGCTGTTTTTT. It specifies CASSVMGAPGELFF. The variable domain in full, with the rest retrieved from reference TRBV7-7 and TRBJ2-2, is GAGVSQSPRYKVTKRGQDVTLRCDPISSHATLYWYQQALGQGPEFLTYFNYEAQPDKSGLPSDRFSAERPEGSISTLTIQRTEQRDSAMYRCASSVMGAPGELFFGEGSRLTVL.

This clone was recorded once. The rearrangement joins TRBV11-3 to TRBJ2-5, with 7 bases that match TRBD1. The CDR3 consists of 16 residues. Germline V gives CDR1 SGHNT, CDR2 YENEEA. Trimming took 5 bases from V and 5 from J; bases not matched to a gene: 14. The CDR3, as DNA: TGTGCCAGCAGCCTGGGGACAGCGAATGAGGGGGAGACCCAGTACTTC. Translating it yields CASSLGTANEGETQYF. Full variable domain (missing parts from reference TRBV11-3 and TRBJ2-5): EAGVVQSPRYKIIEKKQPVAFWCNPISGHNTLYWYLQNLGQGPELLIRYENEEAVDDSQLPKDRFSAERLKGVDSTLKIQPAELGDSAVYLCASSLGTANEGETQYFGPGTRLLVL.

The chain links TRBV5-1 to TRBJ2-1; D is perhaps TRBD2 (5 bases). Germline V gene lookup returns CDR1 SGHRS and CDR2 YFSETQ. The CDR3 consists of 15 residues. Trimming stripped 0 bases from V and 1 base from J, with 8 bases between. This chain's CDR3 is CASSLDRGSYNEQFF. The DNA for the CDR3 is TGCGCCAGCAGCTTGGATCGCGGGTCCTACAATGAGCAGTTCTTC. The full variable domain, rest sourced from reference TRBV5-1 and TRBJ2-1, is KAGVTQTPRYLIKTRGQQVTLSCSPISGHRSVSWYQQTPGQGLQFLFEYFSETQRNKGNFPGRFSGRQFSNSRSEMNVSTLELGDSALYLCASSLDRGSYNEQFFGPGTRLTVL.

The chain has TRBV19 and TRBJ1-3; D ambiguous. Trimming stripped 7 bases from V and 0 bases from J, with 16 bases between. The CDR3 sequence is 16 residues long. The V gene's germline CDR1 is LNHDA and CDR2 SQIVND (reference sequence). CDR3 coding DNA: TGTGCCAGTACCCTATCCGGGATCAGCTCTGGAAACACCATATATTTT. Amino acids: CASTLSGISSGNTIYF.

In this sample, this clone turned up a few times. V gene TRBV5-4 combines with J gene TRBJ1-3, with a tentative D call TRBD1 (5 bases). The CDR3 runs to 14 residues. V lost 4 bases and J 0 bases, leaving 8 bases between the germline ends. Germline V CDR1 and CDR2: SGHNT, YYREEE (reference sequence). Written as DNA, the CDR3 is TGTGCCAGCAGCCGCAGGGACTCTGGAAACACCATATATTTT. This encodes CASSRRDSGNTIYF.

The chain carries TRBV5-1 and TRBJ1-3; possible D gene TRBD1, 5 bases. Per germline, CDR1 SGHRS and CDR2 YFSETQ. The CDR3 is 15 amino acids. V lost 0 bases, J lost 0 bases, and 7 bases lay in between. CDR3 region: CASSLVGASGNTIYF. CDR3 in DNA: TGCGCCAGCAGCTTGGTAGGGGCCTCTGGAAACACCATATATTTT.

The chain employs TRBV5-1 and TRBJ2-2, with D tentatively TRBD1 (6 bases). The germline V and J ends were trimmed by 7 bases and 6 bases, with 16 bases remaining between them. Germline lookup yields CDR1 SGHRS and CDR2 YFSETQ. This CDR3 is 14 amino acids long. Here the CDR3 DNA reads TGCGCCAGCTACCCCCAGACAGGTCCCGGGGAGCTGTTTTTT. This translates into CASYPQTGPGELFF.

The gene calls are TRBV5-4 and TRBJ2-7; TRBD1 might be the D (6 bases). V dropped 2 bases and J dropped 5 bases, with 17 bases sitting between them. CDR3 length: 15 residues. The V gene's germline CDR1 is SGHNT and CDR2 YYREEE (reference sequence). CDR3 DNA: TGTGCCAGCAGCTTACGGGCAGGGGACGACGACGAGCAGTACTTC. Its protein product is CASSLRAGDDDEQYF.

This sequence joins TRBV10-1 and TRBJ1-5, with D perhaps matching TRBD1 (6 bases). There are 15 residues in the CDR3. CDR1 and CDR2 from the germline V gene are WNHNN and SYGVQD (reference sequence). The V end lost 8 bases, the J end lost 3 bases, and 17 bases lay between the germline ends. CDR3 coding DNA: TGCGCCAGCCCCCCACCTCGACAGGTCAATCAGCCCCAGCATTTT. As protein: CASPPPRQVNQPQHF.

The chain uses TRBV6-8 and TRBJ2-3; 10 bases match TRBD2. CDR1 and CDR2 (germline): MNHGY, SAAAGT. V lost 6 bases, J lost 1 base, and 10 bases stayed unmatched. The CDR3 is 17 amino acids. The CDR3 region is CASSRAGGPPRTDTQYF. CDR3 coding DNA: TGTGCCAGCAGCCGAGCGGGGGGGCCCCCGCGCACAGATACGCAGTATTTT.

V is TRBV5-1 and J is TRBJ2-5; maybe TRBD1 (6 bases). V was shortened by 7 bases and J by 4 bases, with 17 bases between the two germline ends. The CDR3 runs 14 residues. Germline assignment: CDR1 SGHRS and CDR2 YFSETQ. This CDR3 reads CASRNSGVGETQYF. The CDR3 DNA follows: TGCGCCAGCCGAAACTCAGGGGTGGGAGAGACCCAGTACTTC.

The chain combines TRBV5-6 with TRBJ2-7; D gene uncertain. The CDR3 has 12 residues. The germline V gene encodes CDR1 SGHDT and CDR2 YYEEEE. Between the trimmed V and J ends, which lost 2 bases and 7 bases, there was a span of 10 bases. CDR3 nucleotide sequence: TGTGCCAGCAGCTTAAGAGCGCGGGAGCAGTACTTC. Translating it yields CASSLRAREQYF.

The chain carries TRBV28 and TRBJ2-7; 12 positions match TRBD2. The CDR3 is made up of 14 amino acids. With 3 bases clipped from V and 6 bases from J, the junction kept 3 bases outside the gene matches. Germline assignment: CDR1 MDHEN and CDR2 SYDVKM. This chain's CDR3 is CASSFRLAGVEQYV. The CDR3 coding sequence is TGTGCCAGCAGTTTTAGACTAGCGGGGGTCGAGCAGTACGTC.

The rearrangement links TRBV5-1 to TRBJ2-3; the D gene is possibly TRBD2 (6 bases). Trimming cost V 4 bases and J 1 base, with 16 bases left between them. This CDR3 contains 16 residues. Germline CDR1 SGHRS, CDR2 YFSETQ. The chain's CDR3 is CASSPVSGGRTDTQYF. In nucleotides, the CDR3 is TGCGCCAGCAGCCCGGTTTCAGGAGGGCGCACAGATACGCAGTATTTT.